One sample yielded the 8 T cell receptor beta chains listed below, sequenced in a study of regulatory T cells in long-lasting Graves disease. Time point noted: persistent/refractory GD, antithyroid drugs over 5 years with positive TRAb. TCR sequences were obtained from RNA taken from PBMCs. Relying on iRepertoire HTBI primers and Arm-PCR of CDR3 regions, the team built TCR beta libraries. From the multiplex PCR reads, TCRdb called clonotypes with MiXCR, one entry per CDR3 protein. Counted here are 600,000 to 850,000 distinct CDR3 sequences, about 30% occurring once; the ten biggest clones make up about two fifths. The starting material was peripheral blood mononuclear cells (PBMCs), obtained when the disease was refractory, from a patient treated with antithyroid drugs. All receptors derive from a female donor with Graves disease.

This clonotype was picked up many times. The chain couples TRBV2 to TRBJ1-4; D call uncertain. CDR3 length equals 11 residues. From germline, CDR1 is SNHLY and CDR2 FYNNEI. The V end lost 5 bases, the J end lost 7 bases, and 5 bases lay between the germline ends. CDR3 sequence: CASSRLEKLFF. CDR3 nucleotide sequence: TGTGCCAGCAGTCGTCTTGAAAAACTGTTTTTT.

This clonotype was observed a few times. The chain uses TRBV6-5 and TRBJ2-2; D is possibly TRBD1 (5 bases). V dropped 2 bases and J dropped 6 bases, with 13 bases sitting between them. The CDR3 totals 15 residues. Per germline, CDR1 MNHEY and CDR2 SVGAGI. CDR3 nucleotide sequence: TGTGCCAGCAGTTACAGGGGTTTTTCCGCCGGGGAGCTGTTTTTT. This translates into CASSYRGFSAGELFF.

The chain uses TRBV20-1 and TRBJ1-1, with 9 bases fitting TRBD1. J lost 0 bases, V lost 2 bases, and 7 bases had no gene match. The CDR3 runs 16 residues. Germline CDR1 is DFQATT and CDR2 is SNEGSKA (reference sequence). CDR3 residues: CSARRAGTGLNTEAFF. CDR3 DNA: TGCAGTGCTAGACGGGCCGGGACAGGGTTGAACACTGAAGCTTTCTTT.

V gene TRBV27 combines with J gene TRBJ2-7; D perhaps matches TRBD2 (5 bases). The V gene lost 5 bases and the J gene lost 5 bases, with 16 bases spanning the gap. The germline V gene has CDR1 MNHEY and CDR2 SMNVEV (reference sequence). The CDR3 runs 14 residues. CDR3: CASSHGGRRNEQYF. CDR3 DNA: TGTGCCAGCAGTCACGGTGGGAGAAGGAACGAGCAGTACTTC.

This clonotype was seen repeatedly, ten times or more. The chain combines TRBV10-3 with TRBJ1-6; 9 positions match TRBD1. Germline lookup yields CDR1 ENHRY and CDR2 SYGVKD. The V and J ends lost 6 bases and 11 bases, in that order; junction bases with no gene match: 8. This CDR3 spans 14 amino acids. In nucleotides, the CDR3 is TGTGCCATCAGCAGGGACAGGGATACTCCACCCCTCCACTTT. This sequence encodes CAISRDRDTPPLHF.

This clonotype has just a few counts. The chain recombines TRBV12-3 or TRBV12-4 with TRBJ1-4; 7 bases map to TRBD1. With 4 bases clipped from V and 6 bases from J, the junction kept 8 bases outside the gene matches. This CDR3 spans 15 amino acids. CDR3 amino acids: CASSSRGRGDEKLFF. Written as DNA, the CDR3 is TGTGCCAGCAGTTCGAGGGGGCGAGGGGATGAAAAACTGTTTTTT.

V usage is TRBV29-1 and J usage is TRBJ2-7, with TRBD1 matching over 8 bases. V shed 4 bases and J 3 bases; nucleotides not matched to a gene: 5. CDR3 size: 13 residues. Germline assignment: CDR1 SQVTM and CDR2 ANQGSEA. The CDR3 here is CSVAGGNNYEQYF. The CDR3 DNA reads as TGCAGCGTTGCAGGGGGCAATAACTACGAGCAGTACTTC.

This sequence joins TRBV20-1 and TRBJ2-1, with TRBD2 identical over 8 bases. J lost 6 bases, V lost 5 bases, and 15 bases had no gene match. The CDR3 extends over 16 amino acids. CDR1 is DFQATT, CDR2 SNEGSKA, per germline (reference sequence). The CDR3 region is CSAPSEGLGRRNEQFF. The CDR3 bases are TGCAGTGCTCCCTCTGAGGGACTAGGACGTCGCAATGAGCAGTTCTTC.